The sequence of this T cell receptor (beta chain) was determined in a study of blood T cells in healthy people across ages (dated by TCRdb to between 2014 and 2017). In the study overall: Template switching captured roughly one uniquely barcoded TCR beta cDNA molecule per two T cells in model experiments. Four age groups were formed from the donors: young (average approximately 15 years), middle-aged (around 41), aged (around 68) and long-lived (approximately 78). Age-related changes in TCR beta repertoire diversity were measured in the study by deep sequencing normalized with unique cDNA molecular identifiers. Using the same blood draw, the study looked at two additional independent replicas of 1 million unique cDNA reads for two donors, one aged 18 to 29 and the other aged 80 or older. To avoid experimental bias, donors of different ages were distributed randomly across sequencing lanes. Overall study results and their limits: Compared with the aged group, more naive CD4+ T cells, fewer expanded clones and increased TCR diversity were shown by the long-lived group, suggesting age selection. Estimates of total diversity from one million sequenced T cells were regarded as lower bounds and underestimates. Because the CMV infection status of the donors was unknown, age-related changes in expanded clonotypes may potentially have been confounded. Bulk unsorted PBMC profiling prevented conclusive comparison of naive and antigen-experienced compartments. As age increased, observed TCR beta diversity per million T cells dropped in a roughly linear way, and a significant reduction was already evident by age 40. The percentage of naive T cells measured by flow cytometry correlated strongly with observed TCR beta diversity.

The CDR3, cysteine through phenylalanine, is 16 amino acids long. Only the CDR3 portion is preserved as DNA: 48 bases, with reading frame beginning at the first base. The germline V gene supplies CDR1 SGHRS and CDR2 YFSETQ. Trimming takes 4 bases from V and 2 bases from J, and the germline ends sit 19 bases apart. The library was prepared using 5' RACE. Sequencing took place on an Illumina HiSeq 2500. A second roughly 6 to 11 cycle PCR used a sample-barcoded 5' primer and a J-beta primer mix. A unique molecular identifier was introduced onto each TCR beta cDNA molecule by a template-switch 5' adaptor carrying 12 random nucleotides. At least 2.5 million CDR3-containing paired-end reads were obtained from each sample. All of the RNA was converted into first-strand cDNA using the Mint cDNA synthesis kit, with a TRBC-specific oligonucleotide serving as the primer. Following uracil-DNA glycosylase treatment, all cDNA underwent a first 18-cycle PCR with the universal primers M1SS and BC2_uni_R. In the source study's methods: Each sample was normalized by randomly selecting 1 million high-quality reads, each carrying a distinct molecular identifier. Reads with shared molecular identifiers were discarded instead of being binned into consensus sequences. CDR3 identification, clonotype clustering and error correction used MiTCR with a Q25 quality threshold and the strictest error-elimination algorithm. A nonparametric unseen species model using Euler transformation provided a lower-bound estimate of total TCR beta diversity. The public reads were run again by TCRdb, first through fastp at Q25 and then through MiXCR, and only productive beta chains were kept. Entries are consolidated by CDR3 protein sequence, retaining the most common genes and DNA. None of the V and J calls come from the authors' own analysis; TCRdb made them. This sample holds hundreds of thousands of distinct CDR3 sequences; under 70% were observed only once. The ten largest make up around 37% of the sample.

Points on this clonotype: Its antigen is still unknown. One base away there is no much larger clone; base qualities are not given.

Donors were 39 systemically healthy Caucasian individuals from Russia aged roughly 6 to 90 years. About 9.1 milliliters of peripheral blood were collected from each donor into EDTA-treated Vacutainer tubes. Ficoll-Paque density-gradient centrifugation was used to isolate PBMCs, with at least 7 million obtained per sample. Total RNA, at least 6 micrograms per sample, was extracted from PBMCs with Trizol reagent. For every donor, an aliquot of PBMCs went through flow cytometry to measure the percentages of naive CD45RAhigh/CD27high T cells. The specimen was blood. This chain joins TRBV5-1 to TRBJ2-7; the D call could be TRBD1 or TRBD2, with each sharing 5 bases. The origin of this receptor is a man aged 55 to 70 in good health. The DNA sequence follows: TGCGCCAGCAGCCTCACCCTCGGGGCCTTACCCTACGAGCAGTACTTC. Translation gives CASSLTLGALPYEQYF.